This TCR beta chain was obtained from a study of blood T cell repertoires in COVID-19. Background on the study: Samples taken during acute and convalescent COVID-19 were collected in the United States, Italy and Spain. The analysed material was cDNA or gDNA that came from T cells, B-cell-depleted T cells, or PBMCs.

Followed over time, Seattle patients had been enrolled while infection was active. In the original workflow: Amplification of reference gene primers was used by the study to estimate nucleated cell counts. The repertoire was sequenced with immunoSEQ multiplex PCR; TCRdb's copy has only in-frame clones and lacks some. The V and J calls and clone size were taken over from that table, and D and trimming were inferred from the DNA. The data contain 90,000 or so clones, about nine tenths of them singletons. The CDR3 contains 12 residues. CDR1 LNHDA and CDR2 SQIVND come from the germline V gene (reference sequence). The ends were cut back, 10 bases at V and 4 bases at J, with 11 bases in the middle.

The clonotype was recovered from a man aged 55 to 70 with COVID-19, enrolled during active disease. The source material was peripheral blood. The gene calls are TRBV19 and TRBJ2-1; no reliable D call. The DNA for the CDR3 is TGTGCCATCTCTGACTCTTACAATGAGCAGTTCTTC. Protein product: CAISDSYNEQFF.